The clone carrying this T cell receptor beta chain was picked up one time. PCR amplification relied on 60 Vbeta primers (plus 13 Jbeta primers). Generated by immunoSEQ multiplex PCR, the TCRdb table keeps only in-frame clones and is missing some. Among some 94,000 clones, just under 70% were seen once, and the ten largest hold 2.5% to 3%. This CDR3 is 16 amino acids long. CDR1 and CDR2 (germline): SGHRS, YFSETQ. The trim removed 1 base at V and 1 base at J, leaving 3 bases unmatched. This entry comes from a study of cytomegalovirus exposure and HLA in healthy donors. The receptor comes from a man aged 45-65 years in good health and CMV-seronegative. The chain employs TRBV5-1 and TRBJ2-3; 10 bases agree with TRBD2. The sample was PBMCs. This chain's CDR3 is CASSLIGLAGTDTQYF. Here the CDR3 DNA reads TGCGCCAGCAGCTTGATCGGACTAGCGGGCACAGATACGCAGTATTTT.